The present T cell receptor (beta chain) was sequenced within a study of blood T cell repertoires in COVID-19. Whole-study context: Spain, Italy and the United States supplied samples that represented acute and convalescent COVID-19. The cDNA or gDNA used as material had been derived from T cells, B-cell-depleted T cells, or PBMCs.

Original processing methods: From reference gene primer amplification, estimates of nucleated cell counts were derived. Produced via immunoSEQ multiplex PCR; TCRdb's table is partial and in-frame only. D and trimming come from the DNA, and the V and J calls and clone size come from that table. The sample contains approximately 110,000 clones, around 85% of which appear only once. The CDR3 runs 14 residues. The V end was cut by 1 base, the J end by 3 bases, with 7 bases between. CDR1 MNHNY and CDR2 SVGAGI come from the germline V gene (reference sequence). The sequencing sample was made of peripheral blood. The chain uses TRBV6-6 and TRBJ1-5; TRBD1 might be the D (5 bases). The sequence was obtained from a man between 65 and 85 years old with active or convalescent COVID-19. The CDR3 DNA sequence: TGTGCCAGCAGTTACTTGGACACCAATCAGCCCCAGCATTTT. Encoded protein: CASSYLDTNQPQHF.